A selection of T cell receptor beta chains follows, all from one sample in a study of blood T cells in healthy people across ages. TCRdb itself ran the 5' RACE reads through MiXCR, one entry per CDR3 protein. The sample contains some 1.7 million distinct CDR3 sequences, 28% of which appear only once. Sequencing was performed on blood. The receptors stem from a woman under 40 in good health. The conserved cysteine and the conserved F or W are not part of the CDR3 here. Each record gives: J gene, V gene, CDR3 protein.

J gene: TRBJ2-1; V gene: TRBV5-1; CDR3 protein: ASSPRDRETQF
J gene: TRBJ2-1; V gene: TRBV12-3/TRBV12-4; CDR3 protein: ASTPPIGLAGNNEQF
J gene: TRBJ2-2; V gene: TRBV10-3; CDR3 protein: ATSSGGAAGELF
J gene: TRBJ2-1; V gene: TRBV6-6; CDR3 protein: ASSYFSNEQF
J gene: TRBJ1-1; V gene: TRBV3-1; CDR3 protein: ASSLVRRPDEAF
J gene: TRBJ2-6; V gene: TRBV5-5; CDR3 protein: ASSVGDSIYLGSGANVLT
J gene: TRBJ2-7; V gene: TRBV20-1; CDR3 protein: SARVMSGSGRKPFEQY
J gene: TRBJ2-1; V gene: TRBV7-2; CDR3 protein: ASSLALGGLEAYNEQF
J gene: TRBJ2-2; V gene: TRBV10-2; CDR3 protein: ASRPGQGVGGLNTGELF
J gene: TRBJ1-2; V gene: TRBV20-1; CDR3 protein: SASGGTGRGYT
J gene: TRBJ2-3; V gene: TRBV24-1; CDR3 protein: ATSDPPGHTQY
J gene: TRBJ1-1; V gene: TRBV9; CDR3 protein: ASSEGVGDSSPEAF
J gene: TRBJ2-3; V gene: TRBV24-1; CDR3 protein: ATGPGSTDTQY
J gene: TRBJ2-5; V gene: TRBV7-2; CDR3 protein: ASSLVMGLGSIQETQY
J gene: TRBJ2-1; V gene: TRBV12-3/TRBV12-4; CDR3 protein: ASSSGVYEQF
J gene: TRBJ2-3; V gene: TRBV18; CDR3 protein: ASSPPSLADTQY
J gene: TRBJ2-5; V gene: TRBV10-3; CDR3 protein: AIRGEEETQY
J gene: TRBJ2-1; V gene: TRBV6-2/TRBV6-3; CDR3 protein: ASSPPTANNEQF
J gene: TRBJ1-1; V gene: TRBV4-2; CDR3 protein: ASSPREGSTEAF
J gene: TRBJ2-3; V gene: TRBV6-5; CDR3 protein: ASSYSISGTTDTQY
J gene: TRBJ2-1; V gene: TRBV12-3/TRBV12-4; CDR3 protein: ASSPGLAGEYNEQF
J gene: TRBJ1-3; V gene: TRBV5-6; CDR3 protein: ASSLKGYSGNTIY